Presented here are 25 T cell receptor beta chains from one specimen sequenced in a study of shared clonotypes between healthy human individuals. Measured with immunoSEQ multiplex PCR; TCRdb has only the in-frame clones, and not every one. The table has around 2,000,000 clones, 85% to 95% seen once; the top ten hold 0.1% to 0.15%. Sequencing input: naive CD4+ T cells sorted from blood. Subset indicated: CD45RA+ positively selected. Source of these receptors: a man aged 18 to 29 in good health.

CDR3 DNA sequence: TGTGCCAGCAGCCCCCAGCTAGCCCCAGATACGCAGTATTTT. This translates into CASSPQLAPDTQYF. The chain is built from TRBV9 and TRBJ2-3, with D tentatively TRBD2 (5 bases). Trimming took 4 bases from V and 4 from J, leaving 13 bases between them. Germline V gives CDR1 SGDLS, CDR2 YYNGEE. The CDR3 has 14 amino acids.

The chain combines TRBV7-2 with TRBJ2-7, with D unresolved. The CDR3 spans 14 residues. The V and J ends lost 3 bases and 2 bases respectively, with 11 bases between them. Germline CDR1 SGHTA, CDR2 FQGNSA. CDR3 bases: TGTGCCAGCAGCTTGGGATTTGTGGCCTACGAGCAGTACTTC. Residues: CASSLGFVAYEQYF.

The rearrangement joins TRBV30 to TRBJ2-7; TRBD2 agrees at 10 bases. The CDR3 spans 14 residues. In germline, CDR1 is GTSNPN, CDR2 SVGIG (reference sequence). The trim removed 3 bases at V and 2 bases at J, leaving 4 bases unmatched. The DNA for the CDR3 is TGTGCCTGGAGGGCTAGCGGGAGACCCTACGAGCAGTACTTC. It specifies CAWRASGRPYEQYF.

The V call is TRBV28, the J call TRBJ1-5; D remains unclear. The germline gives CDR1 MDHEN, CDR2 SYDVKM. The CDR3 extends over 14 amino acids. Trimming left V 10 bases short and J 0 bases short, with 13 bases between. In DNA form, the CDR3 reads TGTGCCACCAGGAGGCAGGCTAGCAATCAGCCCCAGCATTTT. Translation: CATRRQASNQPQHF. Full variable domain (rest looked up from reference TRBV28 and TRBJ1-5): DVKVTQSSRYLVKRTGEKVFLECVQDMDHENMFWYRQDPGLGLRLIYFSYDVKMKEKGDIPEGYSVSREKKERFSLILESASTNQTSMYLCATRRQASNQPQHFGDGTRLSIL.

The chain joins TRBV11-2 to TRBJ1-5; TRBD1 agrees at 7 bases. There are 15 residues in the CDR3. Unmatched junction bases numbered 7, after V lost 1 base and J lost 7 bases. Germline loops: CDR1 SGHAT, CDR2 FQNNGV. The CDR3 DNA reads TGTGCCAGCAGCTTAGGTAACAGGGGCGAGCAGCCCCAGCATTTT. It is translated as CASSLGNRGEQPQHF.

This clone has only one observation. A single base separates this from a much larger clone, so it may be a read error. This specimen includes other DNA sequences encoding the same CDR3. The chain couples TRBV28 to TRBJ2-3; D tentatively fits TRBD1 or TRBD2 (5 bases each). The ends were cut back, 2 bases at V and 6 bases at J, with 9 bases in the middle. The CDR3 contains 13 residues. The germline V gene encodes CDR1 MDHEN and CDR2 SYDVKM. In DNA form, the CDR3 reads TGTGCCAGCAGTTTACCCGGGACGGATACGCAGTATTTT. The encoded protein is CASSLPGTDTQYF.

J is TRBJ2-7 and V is TRBV29-1, with D uncertain. V lost 0 bases to trimming and J lost 6 bases, with 9 bases between them. The CDR3 consists of 12 residues. CDR1 is SQVTM, CDR2 ANQGSEA, per germline. The CDR3 sequence is CSVEDGGAEQYF. CDR3 coding DNA: TGCAGCGTTGAAGACGGTGGTGCCGAGCAGTACTTC.

This clone was seen a few times. The chain combines TRBV19 with TRBJ1-6; D remains ambiguous. The CDR3 consists of 13 residues. The V and J ends lost 4 bases and 6 bases respectively, with 7 bases between them. Germline V CDR1 and CDR2: LNHDA, SQIVND (reference sequence). The DNA for the CDR3 is TGTGCCAGTAGTAATTTCGGTAATTCACCCCTCCACTTT. Its translation: CASSNFGNSPLHF.

The V and J genes are TRBV6-1 and TRBJ1-6; D is undetermined. Germline V gives CDR1 MNHNS, CDR2 SASEGT. With 4 bases removed from V and 7 bases from J, the gap between germline ends came to 14 bases. The CDR3 contains 15 residues. DNA for the CDR3: TGTGCCAGCAGTGGAGGAACGCTTAAGAATTCACCCCTCCACTTT. Its translation: CASSGGTLKNSPLHF.

A word on this clone: Relative to the germline gene, one junction end is altered; a read error may explain this. This sequence joins TRBV7-9 and TRBJ1-2; D is uncertain. This CDR3 is built from 11 residues. The germline gives CDR1 SEHNR, CDR2 FQNEAQ (reference sequence). The CDR3 nucleotides are TGTGCCAGCAGCCGACTGGGAGATCGGTCCTTC. Its protein is CASSRLGDRSF.

A few counts support this clone. This rearrangement joins TRBV5-1 to TRBJ2-1, with D tentatively TRBD1 (5 bases). The CDR3 sequence is 16 residues long. Germline assignment: CDR1 SGHRS and CDR2 YFSETQ. V was cut by 0 bases and J by 6 bases, with 16 bases left in between. CDR3 nucleotides: TGCGCCAGCAGCTTGGATGGGGCCATAGCATCCAATGAGCAGTTCTTC. It encodes CASSLDGAIASNEQFF.

The chain recombines TRBV11-2 with TRBJ2-6, with TRBD2 matching 12 bases. CDR1 is SGHAT, CDR2 FQNNGV, per germline. CDR3 length equals 18 residues. V shed 5 bases, J shed 3 bases, and the junction held 8 bases outside the gene matches. Here the CDR3 reads CASSPTSGRLSGANVLTF. In DNA, the CDR3 is TGTGCCAGCAGCCCGACTAGCGGGAGATTGAGTGGGGCCAACGTCCTGACTTTC.

The CDR3 nucleotides are TGTGCCAGCAGCAAGAGGAGCTCTGGAAACACCATATATTTT. This gives the protein CASSKRSSGNTIYF. This chain uses TRBV7-9 with TRBJ1-3; D remains unclear. Trimming removed 5 bases from V and 0 bases from J, with 8 bases in between. The CDR3 consists of 14 residues. Germline V gene lookup returns CDR1 SEHNR and CDR2 FQNEAQ (reference sequence).

This clone came up once. This chain connects TRBV11-2 to TRBJ2-5; 10 bases line up with TRBD1. The CDR3 is 15 amino acids. Germline-derived CDR1 and CDR2 are SGHAT and FQNNGV. Trimming removed 1 base from V and 4 bases from J; junction bases left unmatched: 3. Here the CDR3 reads CASSLGTGGGETQYF. The CDR3 DNA sequence: TGTGCCAGCAGCTTAGGGACAGGGGGAGGAGAGACCCAGTACTTC.

V and J are TRBV30 and TRBJ2-7; TRBD2 is a possible D gene (5 bases). In germline, CDR1 is GTSNPN, CDR2 SVGIG (reference sequence). V was pared by 4 bases and J by 6 bases, with 13 bases between. There are 12 residues in the CDR3. The CDR3 DNA is TGTGCCTGGACGAACGGAGGCTCCGAGCAGTACTTC. This codes for CAWTNGGSEQYF.

V gene TRBV6-1 combines with J gene TRBJ2-2, with TRBD2 as a possible D gene (6 bases). The CDR3 is 15 amino acids. Trimming shortened V by 2 bases and J by 6 bases, and 13 bases separated the two germline ends. The germline V gene encodes CDR1 MNHNS and CDR2 SASEGT. The CDR3 nucleotides read TGTGCCAGCAGTGAACCGGGAGAAAACCCCGGGGAGCTGTTTTTT. It translates to CASSEPGENPGELFF.

This chain connects TRBV7-9 to TRBJ1-2, with 8 bases fitting TRBD1. Germline CDR1 SEHNR, CDR2 FQNEAQ (reference sequence). CDR3 length: 14 residues. The junction had 8 bases not matched to a gene; V was cut back by 8 bases and J by 3 bases. CDR3 in amino acids: CASHSQGAHYGYTF. CDR3 DNA sequence: TGTGCCAGCCATTCCCAGGGGGCACACTATGGCTACACCTTC.

This clone was seen just once. The rearrangement uses TRBV25-1 and TRBJ2-3; TRBD2 agrees at 9 bases. Trimming cost V 6 bases and J 3 bases; bases outside gene matches: 4. CDR1 is MGHDK and CDR2 is SYGVNS in the germline V gene. The CDR3 runs to 14 residues. The CDR3 loop reads CASRPSGRTDTQYF. CDR3 nucleotides: TGTGCCAGCAGGCCCAGCGGGAGGACAGATACGCAGTATTTT.

The chain uses TRBV6-1 and TRBJ2-7; TRBD2 aligns across 8 bases. The CDR3 spans 14 residues. J gave up 6 bases and V 7 bases, and 11 bases lay outside the gene matches. CDR1 and CDR2 from the germline V gene are MNHNS and SASEGT. The CDR3 is CASTQAGAMREQYF. The CDR3 nucleotides read TGTGCCAGCACTCAAGCGGGGGCGATGCGCGAGCAGTACTTC.

The gene calls are TRBV12-5 and TRBJ1-2, with 7 bases that match TRBD1. V dropped 0 bases and J dropped 7; count of bases not matched to a gene: 11. Looked up from germline, CDR1 is LGHNT and CDR2 is FRNRAP. The CDR3 runs to 16 residues. For the CDR3, the DNA is TGTGCTAGTGGTTTGGTAGAGGGGGCGGCCCCCACTGGCTACACCTTC. Translation gives CASGLVEGAAPTGYTF.

This rearrangement joins TRBV28 to TRBJ1-3; D may be TRBD1 (5 bases). The V and J ends lost 8 bases and 0 bases respectively, with 11 bases between them. The germline V gene encodes CDR1 MDHEN and CDR2 SYDVKM. The CDR3 consists of 14 residues. The CDR3 sequence is CASRVQGSGNTIYF. The CDR3 coding sequence is TGTGCCAGCCGAGTTCAGGGCTCTGGAAACACCATATATTTT.

With respect to this clone: The same CDR3 also results from other DNA sequences found in this sample. The rearrangement links TRBV2 to TRBJ1-5, with TRBD1 identical over 7 bases. CDR3 length equals 14 residues. V trimming: 3 bases; J trimming: 6 bases; junction bases outside the gene matches: 5. The germline gives CDR1 SNHLY, CDR2 FYNNEI. CDR3 in amino acids: CASSEGQGGQPQHF. In nucleotides, the CDR3 is TGTGCCAGCAGTGAGGGCCAGGGGGGTCAGCCCCAGCATTTT.

V is TRBV13 and J is TRBJ1-3, with 7 nucleotides matching TRBD1. Germline values: CDR1 PRHDT, CDR2 FYEKMQ (reference sequence). The V gene end was trimmed by 5 bases and the J gene end by 0 bases; junction bases not matched to a gene: 4. This CDR3 comprises 15 residues. The chain's CDR3 is CASSRGTASGNTIYF. The CDR3 nucleotides read TGTGCCAGCAGCCGGGGGACAGCCTCTGGAAACACCATATATTTT.

This chain links TRBV27 with TRBJ2-1; D gene uncertain. This CDR3 region has 12 residues. The germline V and J ends were trimmed by 6 bases and 7 bases, with 10 bases remaining between them. Germline V gives CDR1 MNHEY, CDR2 SMNVEV (reference sequence). This CDR3 reads CASSGRSNEQFF. As DNA, the CDR3 is TGTGCCAGCAGCGGCCGGAGTAATGAGCAGTTCTTC.

The CDR3 loop is CASRQPRDGYNSPLHF. Written as DNA, the CDR3 is TGTGCCAGCAGGCAACCCCGGGACGGGTATAATTCACCCCTCCACTTT. V and J are TRBV6-6 and TRBJ1-6; possible D gene TRBD1, 5 bases. This CDR3 has 16 amino acids. The V gene lost 6 bases and the J gene lost 4 bases, with 16 bases spanning the gap. Germline lookup yields CDR1 MNHNY and CDR2 SVGAGI (reference sequence).